The clone carrying this TCR beta chain was detected many times. Its antigen is currently unknown. The junction differs from germline at one of its ends, possibly a read error. The CDR3 is 15 amino acids. Looked up from germline, CDR1 is SGHNT and CDR2 is YYREEE (reference sequence). The data are from a study of early T cells in non-severe SARS-CoV-2 infection. Study context: Unpaired chains resulted from sequencing bulk RNA of unsorted whole blood.

Study-wide results and caveats: Matching results from VDJdb favored anti-spike CD8 responses, leaving private and CD4 specificities undetected.

Individual cDNA molecules carried attached unique molecular identifiers. MiXCR was run by TCRdb on the 5' RACE reads, yielding one entry per CDR3 protein. The sample carries some 55,000 distinct CDR3 sequences, 12% recorded once. The genes are TRBV5-4 and TRBJ2-6, with D possibly being TRBD1 (5 bases). The input for sequencing was whole blood, taken at baseline. The receptor's source is an adult who was a healthcare worker with PCR-confirmed SARS-CoV-2 infection or an uninfected control (not recorded which). The CDR3 sequence: CASSSQGSGANVLIF. As DNA, the CDR3 is TGTGCCAGCAGCTCGCAGGGCTCTGGGGCCAACGTCCTGATTTTC. Variable domain in full (rest from reference TRBV5-4 and TRBJ2-6): ETGVTQSPTHLIKTRGQQVTLRCSSQSGHNTVSWYQQALGQGPQFIFQYYREEENGRGNFPPRFSGLQFPNYSSELNVNALELDDSALYLCASSSQGSGANVLIFGAGSRLTVL.